Listed here are 22 T cell receptor beta chains from one sample, sequenced in a study of shared clonotypes between healthy human individuals. Sequencing was performed with immunoSEQ multiplex PCR; in TCRdb, only in-frame clones are kept and a portion is missing. The profile shows about 680,000 clones, 73% of them singletons. Sequencing was performed on memory CD4+ T cells sorted from blood. Subset meaning: CD45RA-negative fraction. All receptors derive from a woman aged 25 to 45 in good health.

The chain combines TRBV6-1 with TRBJ1-1; D ambiguous. Germline CDR1 MNHNS, CDR2 SASEGT. This CDR3 is 13 amino acids long. Trimming left V 8 bases short and J 4 bases short, with 14 bases between. In nucleotides, the CDR3 is TGTGCCAGCCTTCTGCTGGGGAGCACTGAAGCTTTCTTT. It specifies CASLLLGSTEAFF.

This clone was detected only a few times. The V call is TRBV6-1, the J call TRBJ1-1; D is perhaps TRBD1 (5 bases). The ends were cut back, 10 bases at V and 6 bases at J, with 18 bases in the middle. The CDR3 spans 13 residues. The germline V gene has CDR1 MNHNS and CDR2 SASEGT. The CDR3 nucleotides read TGTGCCACCGACCAGGGATTGTCGGCTGAAGCTTTCTTT. This codes for CATDQGLSAEAFF.

This clone turned up a few times. This chain connects TRBV27 to TRBJ1-1; maybe TRBD1 (6 bases). The CDR3 is 15 amino acids. From germline, CDR1 is MNHEY and CDR2 SMNVEV (reference sequence). The V gene lost 5 bases and the J gene lost 2 bases, with 15 bases spanning the gap. The CDR3 is CASSPDRRSNTEAFF. CDR3 DNA sequence: TGTGCCAGCAGTCCCGACAGGCGTTCCAACACTGAAGCTTTCTTT.

The rearrangement links TRBV27 to TRBJ2-3, with 7 positions matching TRBD2. The CDR3 totals 14 residues. CDR1 and CDR2 from the germline V gene are MNHEY and SMNVEV (reference sequence). V shed 4 bases, J shed 5 bases, and the junction held 6 bases outside the gene matches. The CDR3 nucleotides read TGTGCCAGCAGTTATAGCGGGCGGGGAGATACGCAGTATTTT. This translates into CASSYSGRGDTQYF.

This clone has only one observation. The gene calls are TRBV7-8 and TRBJ2-3; 7 nucleotides align to TRBD2. The J segment lost 6 bases and the V segment lost 3 bases, leaving 9 bases of the junction unmatched. The V gene's germline CDR1 is SGHVS and CDR2 FQNEAQ. The CDR3 contains 15 residues. In DNA form, the CDR3 reads TGTGCCAGCAGCTTGGGCCTACTAGCGACGGATACGCAGTATTTT. Protein sequence: CASSLGLLATDTQYF. The whole variable domain, remainder taken from reference TRBV7-8 and TRBJ2-3, is GAGVSQSPRYKVAKRGQDVALRCDPISGHVSLFWYQQALGQGPEFLTYFQNEAQLDKSGLPSDRFFAERPEGSVSTLKIQRTQQEDSAVYLCASSLGLLATDTQYFGPGTRLTVL.

This chain links TRBV10-3 with TRBJ2-3, with 12 bases identical to TRBD2. Germline V gives CDR1 ENHRY, CDR2 SYGVKD. There are 15 residues in the CDR3. J was trimmed by 6 bases and V by 10 bases; bases with no gene match: 11. The CDR3 is CATQQTSGRSDTQYF. The DNA for the CDR3 is TGTGCCACGCAACAGACTAGCGGGAGATCGGATACGCAGTATTTT.

The chain has TRBV7-2 and TRBJ1-2; 7 bases map to TRBD1. Germline CDR1 reads SGHTA; CDR2 reads FQGNSA. V dropped 4 bases and J dropped 6; count of bases not matched to a gene: 11. The CDR3 has 15 amino acids. The CDR3 nucleotides read TGTGCCAGCAGCTCCCAGACAGGGTCTGCAGATGGCTACACCTTC. It specifies CASSSQTGSADGYTF.

There are many counts of this clone. At the DNA level, this CDR3 is encoded by other sequences in the same sample as well. This chain connects TRBV28 to TRBJ2-7, with 7 bases identical to TRBD2. The CDR3 runs to 13 residues. Germline trimming cut 3 bases from V and 7 bases from J; bases unmatched to any gene: 6. Germline CDR1 MDHEN, CDR2 SYDVKM. The CDR3 DNA sequence: TGTGCCAGCAGTTTCCCTGGGGGGGATGAGCAGTACTTC. This translates into CASSFPGGDEQYF.

This clone was counted once. CDR3 amino acids: CASTDRDRGKDTQYF. CDR3 nucleotides: TGTGCCAGCACCGACCGGGACAGGGGGAAAGATACGCAGTATTTT. The chain combines TRBV6-6 with TRBJ2-3, with 11 bases fitting TRBD1. The V gene end was trimmed by 7 bases and the J gene end by 5 bases; junction bases not matched to a gene: 8. This CDR3 comprises 15 residues. Germline loops: CDR1 MNHNY, CDR2 SVGAGI (reference sequence).

This rearrangement joins TRBV28 to TRBJ1-1; D possibly corresponds to TRBD1 (5 bases). Germline V gene sequence: CDR1 MDHEN, CDR2 SYDVKM. Trimming took off 4 bases at V and 0 bases at J, with 18 bases between the two ends. The CDR3 is made up of 17 amino acids. For the CDR3, the DNA is TGTGCCAGCAGTTACTTCTTGACAGAACCGATGAACACTGAAGCTTTCTTT. Protein product: CASSYFLTEPMNTEAFF.

The J gene is TRBJ1-6, the V gene TRBV9; a possible D gene is TRBD1 (5 bases). The CDR3 extends over 16 amino acids. Germline V gene sequence: CDR1 SGDLS, CDR2 YYNGEE. V lost 3 bases and J lost 5, with 15 bases in between. CDR3 DNA: TGTGCCAGCAGCGCCCGGGGAGACAGCCATAATTCACCCCTCCACTTT. It encodes CASSARGDSHNSPLHF. The full variable domain, in which reference TRBV9 and TRBJ1-6 provide the parts outside the CDR3, is DSGVTQTPKHLITATGQRVTLRCSPRSGDLSVYWYQQSLDQGLQFLIQYYNGEERAKGNILERFSAQQFPDLHSELNLSSLELGDSALYFCASSARGDSHNSPLHFGNGTRLTVT.

This clone was observed a single time. The chain has TRBV28 and TRBJ2-5, with TRBD2 matching over 11 bases. CDR1 MDHEN and CDR2 SYDVKM come from the germline V gene. The J segment lost 5 bases and the V segment lost 7 bases, leaving 9 bases of the junction unmatched. CDR3 length: 15 amino acids. The CDR3 region is CASTGLRLAGETQYF. CDR3 nucleotides: TGTGCCAGCACAGGGCTGCGACTAGCGGGGGAGACCCAGTACTTC.

A single count supports this clone. The chain combines TRBV11-2 with TRBJ2-3; no clear D. The CDR3 has 14 amino acids. The ends were cut back, 5 bases at V and 6 bases at J, with 15 bases in the middle. Germline assignment: CDR1 SGHAT and CDR2 FQNNGV. This CDR3 reads CASSPTTGEDTQYF. The CDR3 region has the DNA TGTGCCAGCAGCCCAACGACCGGAGAGGATACGCAGTATTTT.

The chain couples TRBV6-6 to TRBJ2-2, with D possibly matching TRBD1 (6 bases). Germline loops: CDR1 MNHNY, CDR2 SVGAGI (reference sequence). This CDR3 region has 14 residues. Trimming removed 5 bases at V and 4 bases at J, with 11 bases between. This CDR3 is CASSLQGTTGELFF. CDR3 bases: TGTGCCAGCAGTCTTCAGGGGACCACCGGGGAGCTGTTTTTT.

The rearrangement links TRBV28 to TRBJ2-7; D gene ambiguous. CDR3 length: 14 amino acids. Deletions cut 2 bases from V and 2 bases from J, with 10 bases between. Germline CDR1 and CDR2: MDHEN and SYDVKM. This chain's CDR3 is CASSLPGPPYEQYF. Here the CDR3 DNA reads TGTGCCAGCAGTTTACCCGGGCCCCCCTACGAGCAGTACTTC.

The chain recombines TRBV19 with TRBJ2-6; 8 bases are shared with TRBD1. V shed 8 bases, J shed 2 bases, and the junction held 5 bases outside the gene matches. The germline CDR1 and CDR2 sequences are LNHDA and SQIVND (reference sequence). The CDR3 has 15 amino acids. CDR3 protein: CASGQGYAGANVLTF. Here the CDR3 DNA reads TGTGCCAGTGGACAGGGTTACGCTGGGGCCAACGTCCTGACTTTC.

The chain couples TRBV27 to TRBJ1-2; 9 bases agree with TRBD1. V was clipped by 5 bases and J by 0 bases; unmatched bases: 1. The CDR3 totals 14 residues. Germline V gene sequence: CDR1 MNHEY, CDR2 SMNVEV (reference sequence). The CDR3 bases are TGTGCCAGCAGTAGGGACAGGGCTAACTATGGCTACACCTTC. As protein: CASSRDRANYGYTF.

In this sample, this clone turned up a few times. CDR3 DNA sequence: TGTGCCAGCAGCGGTCGTATGGGTAAAGCTTTCTTT. Its translation: CASSGRMGKAFF. The chain combines TRBV13 with TRBJ1-1; no clear D gene. CDR3 length: 12 amino acids. V dropped 5 bases and J dropped 9 bases, with 13 bases sitting between them. Looked up from germline, CDR1 is PRHDT and CDR2 is FYEKMQ (reference sequence).

This rearrangement joins TRBV2 to TRBJ1-3; D is ambiguous. Trimming cost V 4 bases and J 2 bases, with 12 bases left between them. The CDR3 length is 15 residues. Germline CDR1 SNHLY, CDR2 FYNNEI. CDR3 coding DNA: TGTGCCAGCAGTGGGGTAGGGCTTGCTGGAAACACCATATATTTT. Amino acid sequence: CASSGVGLAGNTIYF.

J is TRBJ2-1 and V is TRBV6-1, with 9 positions matching TRBD2. Germline trimming cut 2 bases from V and 12 bases from J; bases unmatched to any gene: 8. Germline V lookup: CDR1 MNHNS, CDR2 SASEGT. This CDR3 comprises 14 residues. As DNA, the CDR3 is TGTGCCAGCAGTGAATTCGCGGGAGGGATAGTGCAGTTCTTC. It is translated as CASSEFAGGIVQFF.

The chain recombines TRBV5-1 with TRBJ1-2; the D is unclear. Germline values: CDR1 SGHRS, CDR2 YFSETQ. The V end was cut by 3 bases, the J end by 5 bases, with 14 bases between. This CDR3 has 14 amino acids. The CDR3 spells CASSYDREWYGYTF. In nucleotides, the CDR3 is TGCGCCAGCAGCTACGACCGGGAGTGGTATGGCTACACCTTC.

This clone was seen just once. The rearrangement joins TRBV6-1 to TRBJ2-1; 8 bases match TRBD1. Germline lookup yields CDR1 MNHNS and CDR2 SASEGT. The CDR3 is 15 residues long. J gave up 5 bases and V 3 bases, and 6 bases lay outside the gene matches. DNA for the CDR3: TGTGCCAGCAGTGACCCCCGGACAGGGCACAATGAGCAGTTCTTC. Translation gives CASSDPRTGHNEQFF.